The following is a T cell receptor (beta chain) sequence with its context. Its target is not known. The data are from a study of T cells in localized non-small cell lung cancer. Study results and limitations: With higher T cell density in blood came longer overall survival. Among the top 100 tumor clones, a median around 57 appeared in adjacent lung. It was uninvolved adjacent lung that showed the highest T cell clonality, exceeding tumor. It remains possible that heterogeneity exists, since only one tumor region was sequenced.

Profiling relied on immunoSEQ multiplex PCR, and the TCRdb table lists in-frame clones only, not all of them. The sample holds tens of thousands of clones, almost 85% seen once. V lost 5 bases and J 1 base, leaving 8 bases between the germline ends. The CDR3 contains 13 residues. Per the germline V gene, CDR1 is LNHDA and CDR2 is SQIVND (reference sequence). The receptor's source is a male donor aged 60 or over with stage III squamous cell lung carcinoma. The sample here was peripheral blood, taken before any cancer treatment. V usage is TRBV19 and J usage is TRBJ1-1, with D uncertain. The CDR3 here is CASSEQRNTEAFF. The CDR3 DNA is TGTGCCAGTAGTGAACAGCGGAACACTGAAGCTTTCTTT.